The 30 T cell receptor beta chains reported below all come from one sample, sequenced in a study of monozygotic twins with inflammatory bowel disease. TCRdb reprocessed the 5' RACE reads and keeps a single row for each CDR3 protein, giving no DNA. The ten top clones account for around an eighth, within a sample of about 110,000 distinct CDR3 sequences. The sample was blood. The receptors originated from a human donor with ulcerative colitis or Crohn's disease, or a healthy co-twin of an affected twin (not recorded which).

This rearrangement joins TRBV19 to TRBJ1-1; TCRdb's D call, TRBD1, is unchecked because there is no DNA. The CDR3 runs 17 residues. Germline V gene sequence: CDR1 LNHDA, CDR2 SQIVND (reference sequence). The CDR3 sequence: CASSIWAGAHLNTEAFF.

The chain links TRBV19 to TRBJ2-7; lacking DNA, the TRBD1 call made by TCRdb goes unchecked. Germline V lookup: CDR1 LNHDA, CDR2 SQIVND (reference sequence). The CDR3 sequence is 13 residues long. The CDR3 spells CASSTWTGSEQYF.

V usage is TRBV19 and J usage is TRBJ1-5; the TCRdb call, TRBD1, lacks DNA for checking. Germline V gives CDR1 LNHDA, CDR2 SQIVND (reference sequence). This CDR3 is built from 15 residues. CDR3 loop: CASSVGTADNQPQHF.

The chain's CDR3 is CASSLEQGRNSPLHF. The rearrangement uses TRBV7-2 and TRBJ1-6; the TCRdb D gene call, TRBD1, has no DNA to confirm it. This CDR3 spans 15 amino acids. CDR1 and CDR2 from the germline V gene are SGHTA and FQGNSA.

The J gene is TRBJ2-5, the V gene TRBV7-6; TCRdb's D call, TRBD1, is unchecked because there is no DNA. The CDR3 totals 14 residues. Germline V CDR1 and CDR2: SGHVS, FNYEAQ. The CDR3 region is CASSLAPPPETQYF.

The chain is built from TRBV3-1 and TRBJ2-1; the D call from TCRdb, TRBD2, cannot be confirmed without DNA. The germline V gene has CDR1 LGHDT and CDR2 YNNKEL (reference sequence). This CDR3 has 14 residues. CDR3 in amino acids: CASSQGWTSGRAIF.

The chain links TRBV5-4 to TRBJ2-5; the TCRdb call, TRBD2, lacks DNA for checking. The CDR3 has 15 residues. Germline V gives CDR1 SGHNT, CDR2 YYREEE (reference sequence). The CDR3 protein is CASSPAGPSGETQYF. Filled out from reference TRBV5-4 and TRBJ2-5, the complete variable domain reads ETGVTQSPTHLIKTRGQQVTLRCSSQSGHNTVSWYQQALGQGPQFIFQYYREEENGRGNFPPRFSGLQFPNYSSELNVNALELDDSALYLCASSPAGPSGETQYFGPGTRLLVL.

The chain has TRBV11-2 and TRBJ1-2. CDR1 is SGHAT and CDR2 is FQNNGV in the germline V gene. This CDR3 region has 15 residues. The CDR3 region is CASSFDRSLRVGYTF.

This chain connects TRBV11-1 to TRBJ2-3; TCRdb outputs TRBD1, but without DNA this stays unchecked. In germline, CDR1 is SGHAT, CDR2 FQDESV (reference sequence). The CDR3 loop spans 18 amino acids. The CDR3 region is CASSGRGHRRLYTDTQYF.

The chain's CDR3 is CASSQDRDRGRGYTF. The V gene is TRBV3-1, the J gene TRBJ1-2; as DNA is missing, the TRBD1 call by TCRdb cannot be tested. Germline values: CDR1 LGHDT, CDR2 YNNKEL (reference sequence). The CDR3 covers 15 residues.

The chain combines TRBV12-3 or TRBV12-4 with TRBJ2-1; absent DNA, TCRdb's TRBD2 call cannot be checked. There are 15 residues in the CDR3. The CDR3: CASSLSASGRGEQFF.

The V call is TRBV28, the J call TRBJ2-1; with no DNA, the TCRdb D assignment of TRBD2 cannot be verified. This CDR3 spans 19 amino acids. Germline V CDR1 and CDR2: MDHEN, SYDVKM. CDR3: CASTSNGLAGGRAHNEQFF.

The chain recombines TRBV20-1 with TRBJ1-4; TCRdb proposes TRBD1, but this gene call is untestable without DNA. CDR1 and CDR2 (germline): DFQATT, SNEGSKA (reference sequence). This CDR3 comprises 15 residues. The CDR3 sequence: CSAPNPRDGSTELFF.

The rearrangement links TRBV7-2 to TRBJ2-7; TCRdb calls TRBD1, which cannot be checked without DNA. The V gene's germline CDR1 is SGHTA and CDR2 FQGNSA. The CDR3 length is 13 residues. This chain's CDR3 is CASSLGGLDEQYF.

The gene calls are TRBV9 and TRBJ1-1. The germline CDR1 and CDR2 sequences are SGDLS and YYNGEE. This CDR3 has 18 residues. CDR3 region: CASSIVGAPGEGNTEAFF.

The chain combines TRBV5-1 with TRBJ2-7; the TRBD2 assignment by TCRdb is unverifiable without DNA. The CDR3 is 16 amino acids. In germline, CDR1 is SGHRS, CDR2 YFSETQ. The CDR3 is CASSPRTSGELRNEYF.

The chain employs TRBV29-1 and TRBJ2-7; TCRdb's D call, TRBD1, is unchecked because there is no DNA. The CDR3 totals 15 residues. The germline V gene encodes CDR1 SQVTM and CDR2 ANQGSEA. The CDR3 is CSVEGLLGVSYEQYF.

The chain combines TRBV20-1 with TRBJ1-5; the TCRdb call, TRBD1, lacks DNA for checking. The CDR3 has 14 residues. The germline gives CDR1 DFQATT, CDR2 SNEGSKA (reference sequence). CDR3 amino acids: CSAKGQGSRQPQHF.

The genes are TRBV28 and TRBJ1-5; TCRdb selects TRBD1, and the lack of DNA leaves this call unchecked. The CDR3 is 15 residues long. Germline assignment: CDR1 MDHEN and CDR2 SYDVKM. The CDR3 here is CASSPPRGSNQPQHF. Full variable domain (remainder filled in from reference TRBV28 and TRBJ1-5): DVKVTQSSRYLVKRTGEKVFLECVQDMDHENMFWYRQDPGLGLRLIYFSYDVKMKEKGDIPEGYSVSREKKERFSLILESASTNQTSMYLCASSPPRGSNQPQHFGDGTRLSIL.

The chain links TRBV10-3 to TRBJ2-6; TCRdb calls TRBD1, which cannot be checked without DNA. There are 15 residues in the CDR3. The germline V gene has CDR1 ENHRY and CDR2 SYGVKD. CDR3 region: CAISDEGTGANVLTF.

V gene TRBV3-1 combines with J gene TRBJ2-4; the TRBD1 assignment by TCRdb is unverifiable without DNA. The CDR3 runs to 13 residues. CDR1 LGHDT and CDR2 YNNKEL come from the germline V gene (reference sequence). The CDR3 sequence: CASSPGPSSIQYF.

The genes are TRBV6-4 and TRBJ2-2. The germline gives CDR1 MRHNA, CDR2 SNTAGT. The CDR3 sequence is 13 residues long. The CDR3 sequence is CASSDTNTGELFF.

The rearrangement uses TRBV20-1 and TRBJ1-1; TCRdb's D gene call, TRBD1, goes unchecked for lack of DNA. The germline V gene has CDR1 DFQATT and CDR2 SNEGSKA (reference sequence). The CDR3 has 13 amino acids. CDR3: CSAREPGGTEAFF.

This CDR3 is CASSFDGFSTDTQYF. The chain has TRBV7-3 and TRBJ2-3. Germline CDR1 is SGHTA and CDR2 is FQGTGA. The length of the CDR3 is 15 residues.

The chain carries TRBV20-1 and TRBJ2-1; the D call of TRBD2 rests on TCRdb alone, since no DNA is present to check it. Germline CDR1 DFQATT, CDR2 SNEGSKA (reference sequence). This CDR3 comprises 15 residues. The CDR3 sequence is CSAGSLTSGGAEQFF.

This chain uses TRBV19 with TRBJ2-5; TCRdb's assignment of TRBD2 cannot be checked, as there is no DNA. In germline, CDR1 is LNHDA, CDR2 SQIVND (reference sequence). The CDR3 runs 16 residues. The CDR3 region is CASSIPGLAGDGTQYF. Drawing the rest from reference TRBV19 and TRBJ2-5, the complete variable domain is DGGITQSPKYLFRKEGQNVTLSCEQNLNHDAMYWYRQDPGQGLRLIYYSQIVNDFQKGDIAEGYSVSREKKESFPLTVTSAQKNPTAFYLCASSIPGLAGDGTQYFGPGTRLLVL.

V and J are TRBV20-1 and TRBJ2-7. The CDR3 totals 13 residues. The germline gives CDR1 DFQATT, CDR2 SNEGSKA (reference sequence). This CDR3 reads CSARDVKPYEQYF.

CDR3 protein: CASSRNRDSVFEQYF. This rearrangement joins TRBV4-1 to TRBJ2-7; TCRdb's D call of TRBD1 is untestable without DNA. The CDR3 has 15 residues. Germline V gene lookup returns CDR1 MGHRA and CDR2 YSYEKL.

The chain recombines TRBV2 with TRBJ2-7; the TRBD1 assignment by TCRdb is unverifiable without DNA. The CDR3 extends over 14 amino acids. CDR1 SNHLY and CDR2 FYNNEI come from the germline V gene. CDR3 sequence: CARAKPGQGFEQYF.

V usage is TRBV27 and J usage is TRBJ2-1; TCRdb names TRBD1, which stays unverified in the absence of DNA. CDR3 size: 14 residues. CDR1 is MNHEY and CDR2 is SMNVEV in the germline V gene (reference sequence). This chain's CDR3 is CASSPLTVYDEQFF.